The T cell receptor beta chain under discussion was sequenced for a study of coeliac disease. Study-wide results and caveats: TRB repertoires were largely private, with most amino acid sequences found in only one sample.

Germline V gene sequence: CDR1 SGDLS, CDR2 YYNGEE. Germline trimming cut 3 bases from V and 3 bases from J; bases unmatched to any gene: 7. The CDR3 consists of 17 residues. Cells were frozen in aliquots of around 540,000, and one aliquot per fraction was sequenced. On this clone itself: Antigen: not known.

The method was immunoSEQ multiplex PCR; TCRdb's version includes in-frame clones alone and lacks a portion of them. The table has over 3,500 clones, 60% to 80% seen once. The source of this sequence is a man aged 30 to 39 with celiac disease. Sequenced sample: intraepithelial lymphocytes from the gut. This chain links TRBV9 with TRBJ2-1, with 12 bases lining up with TRBD2. The CDR3 nucleotides are TGTGCCAGCAGCGCTAGGACTAGCGGGGTCCGCTACAATGAGCAGTTCTTC. Translated, it gives CASSARTSGVRYNEQFF.